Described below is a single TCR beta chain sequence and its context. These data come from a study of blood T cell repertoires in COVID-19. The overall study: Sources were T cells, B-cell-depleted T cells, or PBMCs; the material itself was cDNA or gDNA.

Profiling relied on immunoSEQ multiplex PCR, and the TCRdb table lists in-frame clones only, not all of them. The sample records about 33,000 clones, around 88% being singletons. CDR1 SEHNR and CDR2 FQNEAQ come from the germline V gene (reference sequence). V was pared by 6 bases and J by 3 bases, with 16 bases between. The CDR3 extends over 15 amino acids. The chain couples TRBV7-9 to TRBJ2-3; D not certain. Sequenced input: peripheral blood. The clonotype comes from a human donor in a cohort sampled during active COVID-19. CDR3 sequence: CASSRIVVETDTQYF. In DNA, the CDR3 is TGTGCCAGCAGTCGAATAGTGGTAGAAACAGATACGCAGTATTTT. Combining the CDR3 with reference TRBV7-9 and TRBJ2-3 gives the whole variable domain DTGVSQNPRHKITKRGQNVTFRCDPISEHNRLYWYRQTLGQGPEFLTYFQNEAQLEKSRLLSDRFSAERPKGSFSTLEIQRTEQGDSAMYLCASSRIVVETDTQYFGPGTRLTVL.